The clone carrying this T cell receptor (beta chain) was counted ten times or more. The antigen is not known. This sample was taken from a study of T cell repertoires in cytomegalovirus infection. Study at large: It can be stated that public TCR beta signatures indicated CMV infection as well as a matching HLA type. General study points: Cumulated frequencies of public TCR beta families served to identify carriers of CMV plus the relevant HLA. Dominant in the ex vivo response were TCR beta clonotypes restricted by HLA-C and specific for CMV.

TCRdb used MiXCR to reprocess the reads, holding one entry per CDR3 protein. The data contain 200,000 to 300,000 distinct CDR3 sequences, less than 9.5% of them singletons. Germline assignment: CDR1 MDHEN and CDR2 SYDVKM. The CDR3 covers 13 residues. Trimming pared 5 bases from V and 8 bases from J, leaving 12 bases between. This chain joins TRBV28 and TRBJ1-4; D is ambiguous. The source of this sequence is a human donor in good health (CMV status not recorded). Some clones in this sample may be carry-over from other donors' samples. Sample: PBMCs. CDR3 coding DNA: TGTGCCAGCAGTACCGGCCTTGGGGAAAAACTGTTTTTT. It specifies CASSTGLGEKLFF.